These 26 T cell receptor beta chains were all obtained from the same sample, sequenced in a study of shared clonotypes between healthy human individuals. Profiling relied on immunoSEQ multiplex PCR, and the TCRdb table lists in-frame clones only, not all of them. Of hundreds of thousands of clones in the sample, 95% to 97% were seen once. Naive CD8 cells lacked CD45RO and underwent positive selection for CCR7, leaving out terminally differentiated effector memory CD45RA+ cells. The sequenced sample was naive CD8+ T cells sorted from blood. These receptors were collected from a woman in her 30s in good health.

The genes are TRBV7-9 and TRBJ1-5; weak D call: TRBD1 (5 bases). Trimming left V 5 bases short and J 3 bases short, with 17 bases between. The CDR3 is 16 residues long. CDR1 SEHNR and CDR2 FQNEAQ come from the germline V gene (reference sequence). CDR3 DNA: TGTGCCAGCAGCCCAAGTGGGGCGTTAAACAATCAGCCCCAGCATTTT. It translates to CASSPSGALNNQPQHF.

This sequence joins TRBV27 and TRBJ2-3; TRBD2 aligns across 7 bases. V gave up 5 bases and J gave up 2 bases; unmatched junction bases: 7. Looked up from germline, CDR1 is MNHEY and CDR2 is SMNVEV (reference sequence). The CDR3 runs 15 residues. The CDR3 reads CASSTSGAYTDTQYF. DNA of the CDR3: TGTGCCAGCAGTACCAGCGGGGCCTACACAGATACGCAGTATTTT.

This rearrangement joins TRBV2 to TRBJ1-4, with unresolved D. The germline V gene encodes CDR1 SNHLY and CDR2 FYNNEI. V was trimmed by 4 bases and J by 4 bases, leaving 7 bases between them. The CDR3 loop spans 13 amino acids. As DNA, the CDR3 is TGTGCCAGCAGTGTACAACGTAATGAAAAACTGTTTTTT. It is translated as CASSVQRNEKLFF. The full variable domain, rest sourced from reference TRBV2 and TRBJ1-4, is EPEVTQTPSHQVTQMGQEVILRCVPISNHLYFYWYRQILGQKVEFLVSFYNNEISEKSEIFDDQFSVERPDGSNFTLKIRSTKLEDSAMYFCASSVQRNEKLFFGSGTQLSVL.

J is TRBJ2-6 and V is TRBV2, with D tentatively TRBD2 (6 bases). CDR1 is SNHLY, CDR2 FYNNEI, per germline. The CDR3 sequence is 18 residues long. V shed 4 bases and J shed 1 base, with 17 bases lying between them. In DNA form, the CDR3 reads TGTGCCAGCAGTGGAGGCGGGATAACCCAATCTGGGGCCAACGTCCTGACTTTC. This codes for CASSGGGITQSGANVLTF.

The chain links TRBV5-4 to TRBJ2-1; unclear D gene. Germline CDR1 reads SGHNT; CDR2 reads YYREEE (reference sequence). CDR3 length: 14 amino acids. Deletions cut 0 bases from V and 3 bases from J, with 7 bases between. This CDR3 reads CASSLAGFYNEQFF. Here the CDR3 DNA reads TGTGCCAGCAGCTTGGCGGGTTTCTACAATGAGCAGTTCTTC.

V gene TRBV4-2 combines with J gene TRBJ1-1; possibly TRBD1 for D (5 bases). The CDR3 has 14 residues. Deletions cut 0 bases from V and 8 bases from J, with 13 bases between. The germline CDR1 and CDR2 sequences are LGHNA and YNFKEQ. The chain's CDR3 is CASSQDSTGGEAFF. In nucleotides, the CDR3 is TGTGCCAGCAGCCAAGACTCAACAGGAGGAGAAGCTTTCTTT.

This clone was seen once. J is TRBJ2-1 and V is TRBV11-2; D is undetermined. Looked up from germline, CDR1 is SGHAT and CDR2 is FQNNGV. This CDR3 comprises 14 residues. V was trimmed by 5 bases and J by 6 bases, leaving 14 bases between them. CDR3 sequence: CASSPNPRGNEQFF. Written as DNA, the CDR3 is TGTGCCAGCAGCCCCAACCCGCGTGGCAATGAGCAGTTCTTC. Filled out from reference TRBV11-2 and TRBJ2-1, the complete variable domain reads EAGVAQSPRYKIIEKRQSVAFWCNPISGHATLYWYQQILGQGPKLLIQFQNNGVVDDSQLPKDRFSAERLKGVDSTLKIQPAKLEDSAVYLCASSPNPRGNEQFFGPGTRLTVL.

DNA for the CDR3: TGTGCCAGCAGTGAATTGTCGCACCACTACGAGCAGTACTTC. It translates to CASSELSHHYEQYF. V gene TRBV25-1 combines with J gene TRBJ2-5; no definite D call. Gene TRBJ2-7 matches the end of the DNA better, so the J call may be wrong. The CDR3 is 14 residues long. Germline V gene sequence: CDR1 MGHDK, CDR2 SYGVNS.

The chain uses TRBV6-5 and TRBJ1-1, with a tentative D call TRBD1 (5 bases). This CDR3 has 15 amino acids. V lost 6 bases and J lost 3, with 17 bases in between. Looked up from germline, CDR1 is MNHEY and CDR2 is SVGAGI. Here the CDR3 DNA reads TGTGCCAGCAGGCAAGACCCGGGAGGGGACACTGAAGCTTTCTTT. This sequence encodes CASRQDPGGDTEAFF.

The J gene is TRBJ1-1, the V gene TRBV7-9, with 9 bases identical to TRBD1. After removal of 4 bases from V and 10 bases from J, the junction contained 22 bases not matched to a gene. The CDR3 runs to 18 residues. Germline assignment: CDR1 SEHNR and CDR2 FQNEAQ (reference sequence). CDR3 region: CASSSNSPQGAMSSGAFF. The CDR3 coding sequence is TGTGCCAGCAGCTCGAACTCTCCACAGGGGGCGATGTCGTCTGGAGCTTTCTTT.

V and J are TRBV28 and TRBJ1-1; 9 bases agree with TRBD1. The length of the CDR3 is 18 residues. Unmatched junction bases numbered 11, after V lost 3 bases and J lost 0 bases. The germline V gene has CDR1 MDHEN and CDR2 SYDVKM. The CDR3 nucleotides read TGTGCCAGCAGTTTTTACTATGTGGACAGGGGTATGAACACTGAAGCTTTCTTT. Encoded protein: CASSFYYVDRGMNTEAFF.

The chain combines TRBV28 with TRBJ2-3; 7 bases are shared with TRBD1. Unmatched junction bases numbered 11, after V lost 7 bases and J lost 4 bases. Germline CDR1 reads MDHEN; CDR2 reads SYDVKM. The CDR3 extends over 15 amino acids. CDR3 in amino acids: CASTKTGTAADTQYF. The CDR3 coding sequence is TGTGCCAGCACCAAAACCGGGACAGCCGCAGATACGCAGTATTTT.

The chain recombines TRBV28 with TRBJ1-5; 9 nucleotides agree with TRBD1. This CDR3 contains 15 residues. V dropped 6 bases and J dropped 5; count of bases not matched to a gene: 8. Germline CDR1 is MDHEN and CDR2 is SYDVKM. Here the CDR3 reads CASSPQGAWDQPQHF. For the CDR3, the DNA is TGTGCCAGCAGCCCACAGGGGGCTTGGGATCAGCCCCAGCATTTT.

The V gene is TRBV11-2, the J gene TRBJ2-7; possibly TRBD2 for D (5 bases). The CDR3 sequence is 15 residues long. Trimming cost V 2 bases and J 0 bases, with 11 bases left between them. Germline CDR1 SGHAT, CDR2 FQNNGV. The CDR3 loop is CASSLWASRSYEQYF. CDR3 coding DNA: TGTGCCAGCAGCTTATGGGCTAGCCGCTCCTACGAGCAGTACTTC.

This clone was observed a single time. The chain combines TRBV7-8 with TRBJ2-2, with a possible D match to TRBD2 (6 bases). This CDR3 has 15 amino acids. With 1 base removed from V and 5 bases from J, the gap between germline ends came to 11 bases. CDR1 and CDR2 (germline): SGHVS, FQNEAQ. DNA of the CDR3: TGTGCCAGCAGCTTAGTCGGGAGTGGAACCGGGGAGCTGTTTTTT. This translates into CASSLVGSGTGELFF.

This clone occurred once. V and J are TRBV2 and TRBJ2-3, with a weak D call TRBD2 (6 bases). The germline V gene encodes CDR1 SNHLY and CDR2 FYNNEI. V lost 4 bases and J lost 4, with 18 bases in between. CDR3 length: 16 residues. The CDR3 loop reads CASSVPGESFADTQYF. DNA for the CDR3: TGTGCCAGCAGTGTACCGGGGGAGAGTTTTGCAGATACGCAGTATTTT. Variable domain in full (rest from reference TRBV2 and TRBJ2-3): EPEVTQTPSHQVTQMGQEVILRCVPISNHLYFYWYRQILGQKVEFLVSFYNNEISEKSEIFDDQFSVERPDGSNFTLKIRSTKLEDSAMYFCASSVPGESFADTQYFGPGTRLTVL.

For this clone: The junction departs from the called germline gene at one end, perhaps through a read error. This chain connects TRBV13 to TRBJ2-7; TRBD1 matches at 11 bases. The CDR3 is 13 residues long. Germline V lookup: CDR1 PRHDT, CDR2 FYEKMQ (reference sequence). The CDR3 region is CTSSWDRGDEQYF. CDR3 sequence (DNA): TGTACCAGCAGCTGGGACAGGGGGGACGAGCAGTACTTC.

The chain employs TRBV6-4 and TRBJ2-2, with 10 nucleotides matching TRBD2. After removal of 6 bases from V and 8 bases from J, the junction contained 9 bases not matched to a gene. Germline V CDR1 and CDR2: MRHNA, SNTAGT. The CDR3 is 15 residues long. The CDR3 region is CASRTVSGRLGELFF. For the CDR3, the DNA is TGTGCCAGCAGGACGGTTAGCGGGAGGTTGGGGGAGCTGTTTTTT.

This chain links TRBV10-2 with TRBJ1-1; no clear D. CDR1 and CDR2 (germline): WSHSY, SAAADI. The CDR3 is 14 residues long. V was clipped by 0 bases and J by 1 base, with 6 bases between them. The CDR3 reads CASSESPGNTEAFF. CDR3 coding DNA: TGCGCCAGCAGTGAGTCCCCGGGGAACACTGAAGCTTTCTTT.

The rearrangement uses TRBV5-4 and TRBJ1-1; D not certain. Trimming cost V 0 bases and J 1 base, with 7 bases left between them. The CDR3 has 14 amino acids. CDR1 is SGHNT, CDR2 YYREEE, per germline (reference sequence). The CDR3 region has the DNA TGTGCCAGCAGCTTGGTGGAGAGGAACACTGAAGCTTTCTTT. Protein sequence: CASSLVERNTEAFF. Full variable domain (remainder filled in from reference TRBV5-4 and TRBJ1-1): ETGVTQSPTHLIKTRGQQVTLRCSSQSGHNTVSWYQQALGQGPQFIFQYYREEENGRGNFPPRFSGLQFPNYSSELNVNALELDDSALYLCASSLVERNTEAFFGQGTRLTVV.

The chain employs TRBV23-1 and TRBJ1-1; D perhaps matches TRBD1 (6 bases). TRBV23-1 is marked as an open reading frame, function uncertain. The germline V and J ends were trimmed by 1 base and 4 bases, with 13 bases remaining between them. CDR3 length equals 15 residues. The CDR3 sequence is CASSQLGALTTEAFF. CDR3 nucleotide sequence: TGCGCCAGCAGTCAATTGGGGGCGCTTACCACTGAAGCTTTCTTT.

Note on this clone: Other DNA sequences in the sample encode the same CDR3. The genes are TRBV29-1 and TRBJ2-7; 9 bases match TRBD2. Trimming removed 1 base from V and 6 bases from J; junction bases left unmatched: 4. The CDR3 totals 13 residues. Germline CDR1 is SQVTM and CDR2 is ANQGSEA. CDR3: CSVEGGRAGEQYF. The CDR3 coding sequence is TGCAGCGTTGAAGGCGGGAGGGCCGGCGAGCAGTACTTC.

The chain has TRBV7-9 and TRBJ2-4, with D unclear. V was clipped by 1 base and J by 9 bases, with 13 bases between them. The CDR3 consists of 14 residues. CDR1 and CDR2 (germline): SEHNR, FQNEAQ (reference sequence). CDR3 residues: CASSLERAGPIQYF. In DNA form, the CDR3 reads TGTGCCAGCAGCTTAGAAAGGGCCGGCCCCATTCAGTACTTC.

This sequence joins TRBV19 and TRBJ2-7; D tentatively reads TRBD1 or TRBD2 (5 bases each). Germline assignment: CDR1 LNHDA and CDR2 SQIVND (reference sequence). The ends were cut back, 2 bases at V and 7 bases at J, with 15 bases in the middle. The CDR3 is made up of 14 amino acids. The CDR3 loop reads CASSIHRDDREQYF. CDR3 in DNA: TGTGCCAGTAGTATACACCGGGACGATCGGGAGCAGTACTTC. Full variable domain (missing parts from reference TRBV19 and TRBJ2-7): DGGITQSPKYLFRKEGQNVTLSCEQNLNHDAMYWYRQDPGQGLRLIYYSQIVNDFQKGDIAEGYSVSREKKESFPLTVTSAQKNPTAFYLCASSIHRDDREQYFGPGTRLTVT.

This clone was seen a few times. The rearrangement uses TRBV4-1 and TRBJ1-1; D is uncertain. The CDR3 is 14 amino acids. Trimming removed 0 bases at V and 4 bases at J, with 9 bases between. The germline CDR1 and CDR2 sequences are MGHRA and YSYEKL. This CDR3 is CASSQEWVSTEAFF. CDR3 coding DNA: TGCGCCAGCAGCCAAGAATGGGTTAGCACTGAAGCTTTCTTT.

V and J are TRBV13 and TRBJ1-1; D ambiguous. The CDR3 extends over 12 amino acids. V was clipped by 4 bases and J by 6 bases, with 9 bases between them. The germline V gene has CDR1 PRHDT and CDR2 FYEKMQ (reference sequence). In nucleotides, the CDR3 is TGTGCCAGCAGCTCCGGGTTGTCTGAAGCTTTCTTT. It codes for CASSSGLSEAFF.